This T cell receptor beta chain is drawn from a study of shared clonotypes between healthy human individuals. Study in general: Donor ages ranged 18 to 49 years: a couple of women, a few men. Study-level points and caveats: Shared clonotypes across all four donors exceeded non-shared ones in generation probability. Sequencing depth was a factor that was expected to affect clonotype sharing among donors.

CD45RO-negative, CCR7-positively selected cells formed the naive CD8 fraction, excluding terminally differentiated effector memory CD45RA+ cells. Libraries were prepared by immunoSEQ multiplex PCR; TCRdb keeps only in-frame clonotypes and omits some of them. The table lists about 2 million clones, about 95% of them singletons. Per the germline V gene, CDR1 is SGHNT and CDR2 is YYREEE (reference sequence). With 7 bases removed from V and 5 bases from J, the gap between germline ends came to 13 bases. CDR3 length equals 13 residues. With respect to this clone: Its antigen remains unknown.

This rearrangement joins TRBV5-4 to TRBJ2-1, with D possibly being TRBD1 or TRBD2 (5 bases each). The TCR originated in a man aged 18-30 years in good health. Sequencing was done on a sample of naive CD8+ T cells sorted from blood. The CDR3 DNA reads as TGTGCCAGCTCCCGGGGCAGGAACAATGAGCAGTTCTTC. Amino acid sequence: CASSRGRNNEQFF.